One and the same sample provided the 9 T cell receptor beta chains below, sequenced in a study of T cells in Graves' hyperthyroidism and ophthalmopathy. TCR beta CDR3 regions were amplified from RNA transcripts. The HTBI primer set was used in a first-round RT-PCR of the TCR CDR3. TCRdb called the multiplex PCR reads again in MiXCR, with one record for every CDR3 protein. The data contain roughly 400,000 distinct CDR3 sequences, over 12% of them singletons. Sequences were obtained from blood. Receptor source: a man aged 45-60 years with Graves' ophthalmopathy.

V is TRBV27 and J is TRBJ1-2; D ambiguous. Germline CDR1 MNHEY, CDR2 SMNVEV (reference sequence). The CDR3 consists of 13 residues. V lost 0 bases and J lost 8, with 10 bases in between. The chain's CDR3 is CASSLSQVGGYTF. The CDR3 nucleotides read TGTGCCAGCAGTTTATCGCAGGTCGGCGGCTACACCTTC.

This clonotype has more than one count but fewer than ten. The CDR3 protein is CASSARGGSSGATDTQYF. The CDR3, as DNA: TGTGCCAGCAGTGCCAGAGGGGGCAGCTCTGGGGCTACAGATACGCAGTATTTT. V and J are TRBV25-1 and TRBJ2-3; 7 bases align to TRBD1. The ends lost 4 bases at V and 3 bases at J; junction bases unmatched: 16. This CDR3 has 18 amino acids. Germline V lookup: CDR1 MGHDK, CDR2 SYGVNS.

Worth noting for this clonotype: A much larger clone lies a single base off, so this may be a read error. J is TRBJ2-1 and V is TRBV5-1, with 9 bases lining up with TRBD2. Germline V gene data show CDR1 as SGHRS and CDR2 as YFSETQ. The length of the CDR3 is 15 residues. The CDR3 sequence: CASSLSLAGINEQSF. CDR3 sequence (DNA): TGCGCCAGCAGCTTGTCTCTAGCGGGAATAAATGAGCAGTCCTTC. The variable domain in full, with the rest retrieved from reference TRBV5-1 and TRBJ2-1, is KAGVTQTPRYLIKTRGQQVTLSCSPISGHRSVSWYQQTPGQGLQFLFEYFSETQRNKGNFPGRFSGRQFSNSRSEMNVSTLELGDSALYLCASSLSLAGINEQSFGPGTRLTVL.

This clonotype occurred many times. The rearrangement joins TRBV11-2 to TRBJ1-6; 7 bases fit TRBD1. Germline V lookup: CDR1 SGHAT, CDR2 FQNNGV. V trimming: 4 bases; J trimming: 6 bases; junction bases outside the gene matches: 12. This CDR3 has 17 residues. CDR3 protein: CASSSPSRTGLNSPLHF. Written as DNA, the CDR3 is TGTGCCAGCAGCTCCCCTTCCCGGACAGGACTTAATTCACCCCTCCACTTT.

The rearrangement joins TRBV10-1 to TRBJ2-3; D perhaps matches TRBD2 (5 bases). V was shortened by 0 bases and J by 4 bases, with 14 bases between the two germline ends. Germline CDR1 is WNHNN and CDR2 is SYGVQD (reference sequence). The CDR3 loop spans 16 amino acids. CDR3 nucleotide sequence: TGCGCCAGCAGTGAGTCGTCTAGCTCTTACCCAGATACGCAGTATTTT. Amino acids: CASSESSSSYPDTQYF.

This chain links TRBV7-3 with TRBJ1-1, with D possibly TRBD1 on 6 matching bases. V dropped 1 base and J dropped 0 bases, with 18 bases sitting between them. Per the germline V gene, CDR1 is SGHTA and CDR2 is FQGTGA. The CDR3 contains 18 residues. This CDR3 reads CASSLIPSRQDMNTEAFF. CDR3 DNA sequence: TGTGCCAGCAGCTTAATTCCGTCGAGACAGGACATGAACACTGAAGCTTTCTTT.

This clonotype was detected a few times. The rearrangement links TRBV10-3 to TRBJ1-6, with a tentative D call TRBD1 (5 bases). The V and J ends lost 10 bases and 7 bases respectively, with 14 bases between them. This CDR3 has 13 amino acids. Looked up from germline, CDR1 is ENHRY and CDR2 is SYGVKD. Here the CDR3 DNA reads TGTGCCACCCTCGGGGAGGGGAATTCACCCCTCCACTTT. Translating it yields CATLGEGNSPLHF.

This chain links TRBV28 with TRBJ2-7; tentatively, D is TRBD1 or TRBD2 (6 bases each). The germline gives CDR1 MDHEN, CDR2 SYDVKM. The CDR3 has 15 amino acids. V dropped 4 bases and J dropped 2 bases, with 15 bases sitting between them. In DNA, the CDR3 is TGTGCCAGCAGTTCCCTCTGGGGGGCCGCCTACGAGCAGTACTTC. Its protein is CASSSLWGAAYEQYF.

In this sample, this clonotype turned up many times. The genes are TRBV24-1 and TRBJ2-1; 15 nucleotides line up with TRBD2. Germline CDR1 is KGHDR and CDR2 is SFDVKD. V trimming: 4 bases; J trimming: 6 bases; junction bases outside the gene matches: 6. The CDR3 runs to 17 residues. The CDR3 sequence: CATSDPGLAGGGNEQFF. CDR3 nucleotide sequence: TGTGCCACCAGTGACCCGGGACTAGCGGGAGGAGGCAATGAGCAGTTCTTC.